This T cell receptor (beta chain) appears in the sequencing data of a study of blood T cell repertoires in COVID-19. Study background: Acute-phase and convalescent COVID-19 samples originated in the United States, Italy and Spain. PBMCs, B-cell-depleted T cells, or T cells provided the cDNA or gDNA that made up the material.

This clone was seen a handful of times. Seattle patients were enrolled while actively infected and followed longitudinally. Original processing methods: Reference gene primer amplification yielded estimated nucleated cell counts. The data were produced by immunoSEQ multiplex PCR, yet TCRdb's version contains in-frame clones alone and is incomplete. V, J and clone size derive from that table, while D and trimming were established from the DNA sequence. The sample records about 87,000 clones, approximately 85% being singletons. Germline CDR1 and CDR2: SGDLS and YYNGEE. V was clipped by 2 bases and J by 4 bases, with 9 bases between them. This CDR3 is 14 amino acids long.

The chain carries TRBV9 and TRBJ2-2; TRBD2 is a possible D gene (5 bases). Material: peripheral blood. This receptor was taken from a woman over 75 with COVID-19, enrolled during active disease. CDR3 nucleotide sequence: TGTGCCAGCAGCGTCAGCGGAACCACCGGGGAGCTGTTTTTT. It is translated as CASSVSGTTGELFF. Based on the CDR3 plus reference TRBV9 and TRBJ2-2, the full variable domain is DSGVTQTPKHLITATGQRVTLRCSPRSGDLSVYWYQQSLDQGLQFLIQYYNGEERAKGNILERFSAQQFPDLHSELNLSSLELGDSALYFCASSVSGTTGELFFGEGSRLTVL.